The 26 T cell receptor beta chains below were found in one sample sequenced in a study of T cell repertoires in cytomegalovirus infection. Antigen specificity for these receptors is unknown. Each CDR3 protein is one row after TCRdb ran MiXCR on the reads. The data hold around 430,000 distinct CDR3 sequences, with more than 40% observed a single time. The specimen comprised cultured PBMCs, sampled from culture after CMV antigen stimulation. The receptors here all came from a human donor in good health (CMV status not recorded). Some clones in this sample may be carry-over from other donors' samples.

The chain recombines TRBV12-3 or TRBV12-4 with TRBJ2-5; tentatively, D is TRBD2 (5 bases). This CDR3 is built from 14 residues. V lost 6 bases, J lost 4 bases, and 15 bases lay in between. In DNA, the CDR3 is TGTGCCAGCAGCCCTGACGGGGAACTAGAGACCCAGTACTTC. Translated: CASSPDGELETQYF.

This chain uses TRBV20-1 with TRBJ2-1; 13 nucleotides match TRBD2. The CDR3 extends over 14 amino acids. V lost 6 bases, J lost 8 bases, and 7 bases stayed unmatched. The germline V gene has CDR1 DFQATT and CDR2 SNEGSKA (reference sequence). In DNA form, the CDR3 reads TGCAGTGCAACCGGGACTAGCGGGGTAGATGAGCAGTTCTTC. Translating gives CSATGTSGVDEQFF.

This clonotype showed up just a few times. The chain has TRBV7-2 and TRBJ2-5; tentatively, D is TRBD2 (7 bases). Germline V CDR1 and CDR2: SGHTA, FQGNSA. CDR3 size: 16 residues. Trimming removed 5 bases from V and 7 bases from J, with 23 bases in between. As DNA, the CDR3 is TGTGCCAGCAGCAGACAGGAAGCGGGGACGAGCGGGACCCAGTACTTC. Translated: CASSRQEAGTSGTQYF.

V is TRBV5-6 and J is TRBJ1-2, with a possible D match to TRBD1 (6 bases). This CDR3 region has 14 residues. Trimming removed 3 bases at V and 6 bases at J, with 15 bases between. Germline CDR1 reads SGHDT; CDR2 reads YYEEEE. CDR3 bases: TGTGCCAGCAGCTCCTCGAACAGGGACCATGGCTACACCTTC. Translated: CASSSSNRDHGYTF.

The V call is TRBV4-1, the J call TRBJ1-4; D uncertain. CDR3 size: 16 residues. The ends were cut back, 1 base at V and 4 bases at J, with 13 bases in the middle. Germline CDR1 reads MGHRA; CDR2 reads YSYEKL. The CDR3 DNA reads as TGCGCCAGCAGCCAAGTCAGTTACAGACTTAATGAAAAACTGTTTTTT. It yields the protein CASSQVSYRLNEKLFF.

This clonotype has only a few counts. This rearrangement joins TRBV12-3 or TRBV12-4 to TRBJ2-1; 11 bases fit TRBD2. The CDR3 is 13 amino acids. With 8 bases clipped from V and 7 bases from J, the junction kept 4 bases outside the gene matches. CDR3 sequence reads: CASGTSGWNEQFF. For the CDR3, the DNA is TGTGCCAGCGGGACTAGCGGTTGGAATGAGCAGTTCTTC.

This chain joins TRBV6-2 or TRBV6-3 and TRBJ2-2; 11 bases are a match to TRBD2. With 6 bases clipped from V and 2 bases from J, the junction kept 2 bases outside the gene matches. Germline CDR1 MNHEY, CDR2 SVGEGT. This CDR3 has 15 residues. The CDR3 coding sequence is TGTGCCAGCAGACTAGCGGGGGCTAACACCGGGGAGCTGTTTTTT. This translates into CASRLAGANTGELFF.

This rearrangement joins TRBV15 to TRBJ1-4; TRBD1 matches 7 bases. Germline CDR1 is LNHNV and CDR2 is YYDKDF (reference sequence). The CDR3 consists of 17 residues. V lost 0 bases to trimming and J lost 4 bases; unmatched junction nucleotides: 8. CDR3 protein: CATSRDPHGTVNEKLFF. The CDR3 bases are TGTGCCACCAGCAGAGACCCTCATGGGACAGTTAATGAAAAACTGTTTTTT.

This chain uses TRBV5-4 with TRBJ2-3; 12 nucleotides match TRBD2. V dropped 4 bases and J dropped 6; count of bases not matched to a gene: 9. This CDR3 is built from 16 residues. The germline V gene encodes CDR1 SGHNT and CDR2 YYREEE (reference sequence). The CDR3 coding sequence is TGTGCCAGCAGCCCTAGCGGGAGGGCAGGGGGGGATACGCAGTATTTT. Its translation is CASSPSGRAGGDTQYF.

This clonotype was found once. At one end the junction does not follow the germline gene, possibly because of a read error. The rearrangement uses TRBV5-3 and TRBJ1-2; unclear D gene. TRBV5-3 is placed among ORFs of uncertain function. The CDR3 is made up of 14 amino acids. CDR3 in amino acids: CASSFEIGSRGYTF. The CDR3 DNA follows: TGTGCCAGCAGCTTTGAGATCGGGAGTCGGGGCTACACCTTC.

The CDR3 DNA sequence: TGCAGTGCGATACTAGCGGGAGTAGGCAATGAGCAGTTCTTC. This gives the protein CSAILAGVGNEQFF. The chain uses TRBV20-1 and TRBJ2-1; 11 bases map to TRBD2. The CDR3 spans 14 residues. V lost 6 bases, J lost 6 bases, and 7 bases stayed unmatched. The germline V gene has CDR1 DFQATT and CDR2 SNEGSKA (reference sequence).

This clonotype occurred a few times. The rearrangement joins TRBV7-2 to TRBJ1-2; 8 bases align to TRBD1. The V gene's germline CDR1 is SGHTA and CDR2 FQGNSA. J was trimmed by 3 bases and V by 6 bases; bases with no gene match: 9. The CDR3 is made up of 15 amino acids. The DNA of the CDR3 is TGTGCCAGCAGTTACCAGACAGGGGAGGACTATGGCTACACCTTC. Protein sequence: CASSYQTGEDYGYTF.

V usage is TRBV18 and J usage is TRBJ1-4; D unresolved. V lost 2 bases and J lost 8, with 9 bases in between. The CDR3 has 13 residues. CDR1 is KGHSH, CDR2 LQKENI, per germline. The CDR3 sequence: CASSPGMGEKLFF. The CDR3 coding sequence is TGTGCCAGCTCACCAGGAATGGGGGAAAAACTGTTTTTT.

This clonotype was seen many times. The V and J genes are TRBV7-2 and TRBJ2-7; D is possibly TRBD1 or TRBD2 (5 bases each). Germline V gene sequence: CDR1 SGHTA, CDR2 FQGNSA. V lost 5 bases, J lost 0 bases, and 8 bases lay in between. There are 13 residues in the CDR3. This CDR3 reads CASSGGSSYEQYF. The CDR3 region has the DNA TGTGCCAGCAGCGGGGGTTCCTCCTACGAGCAGTACTTC.

The rearrangement uses TRBV7-8 and TRBJ2-2, with 7 bases aligning to TRBD2. J was trimmed by 3 bases and V by 1 base; bases with no gene match: 5. There are 16 residues in the CDR3. CDR1 and CDR2 from the germline V gene are SGHVS and FQNEAQ. CDR3 sequence: CASSLGPSGYTGELFF. Written as DNA, the CDR3 is TGTGCCAGCAGCTTAGGCCCTAGCGGATACACCGGGGAGCTGTTTTTT.

The chain combines TRBV2 with TRBJ2-1; the D gene is possibly TRBD2 (6 bases). CDR1 and CDR2 (germline): SNHLY, FYNNEI. CDR3 length: 13 amino acids. Trimming took 6 bases from V and 5 from J, leaving 11 bases between them. This chain's CDR3 is CASRGTWDNEQFF. In DNA, the CDR3 is TGTGCCAGCAGAGGGACTTGGGACAATGAGCAGTTCTTC.

This clonotype was counted a single time. CDR3 amino acids: CASSSRRGNEQFF. The CDR3 DNA reads TGTGCCAGCTCGTCCAGAAGAGGGAATGAGCAGTTCTTC. The chain uses TRBV6-2 or TRBV6-3 and TRBJ2-1, with D possibly matching TRBD2 (5 bases). Trimming took 8 bases from V and 7 from J, leaving 15 bases between them. This CDR3 is 13 amino acids long. CDR1 MNHEY and CDR2 SVGEGT come from the germline V gene.

The gene calls are TRBV6-5 and TRBJ2-7; TRBD2 might be the D (5 bases). Per germline, CDR1 MNHEY and CDR2 SVGAGI. The CDR3 covers 15 residues. Between the trimmed V and J ends, which lost 5 bases and 2 bases, there was a span of 16 bases. DNA for the CDR3: TGTGCCAGCAGTCGCGGAGGTATGGGCACCTACGAGCAGTACTTC. The encoded protein is CASSRGGMGTYEQYF.

The V gene is TRBV20-1, the J gene TRBJ2-3; 10 bases map to TRBD2. This CDR3 region has 14 residues. CDR1 is DFQATT, CDR2 SNEGSKA, per germline (reference sequence). This chain's CDR3 is CSASPSGSSDTQYF. The CDR3 bases are TGCAGCGCTTCTCCTAGCGGGAGTTCAGATACGCAGTATTTT.

A few counts support this clonotype. The chain's CDR3 is CASSPDRDWYQETQYF. DNA of the CDR3: TGTGCCAGCAGCCCGGATAGGGATTGGTACCAAGAGACCCAGTACTTC. The chain recombines TRBV12-3 or TRBV12-4 with TRBJ2-5; no reliable D call. Between the trimmed V and J ends, which lost 6 bases and 0 bases, there was a span of 17 bases. The CDR3 is 16 residues long.

The chain carries TRBV5-4 and TRBJ2-3; D unresolved. This CDR3 region has 13 residues. Germline V gives CDR1 SGHNT, CDR2 YYREEE (reference sequence). V was pared by 4 bases and J by 4 bases, with 10 bases between. The DNA of the CDR3 is TGTGCCAGCAGCCGGTTTAGTTCAGATACGCAGTATTTT. Its translation: CASSRFSSDTQYF.

This clonotype appeared many times. The rearrangement links TRBV7-6 to TRBJ1-4; TRBD1 matches at 8 bases. The CDR3 sequence is 15 residues long. Per the germline V gene, CDR1 is SGHVS and CDR2 is FNYEAQ. The junction had 9 bases not matched to a gene; V was cut back by 5 bases and J by 7 bases. CDR3: CASSAERDRSEKLFF. The CDR3 region has the DNA TGTGCCAGCAGCGCCGAGAGGGACAGGAGTGAAAAACTGTTTTTT.

The chain uses TRBV7-8 and TRBJ1-5; D is ambiguous. V lost 2 bases to trimming and J lost 3 bases, with 14 bases between them. Looked up from germline, CDR1 is SGHVS and CDR2 is FQNEAQ. This CDR3 is built from 16 residues. The CDR3 nucleotides are TGTGCCAGCAGCTTACAAGAGGACGTATTCAATCAGCCCCAGCATTTT. Translating it yields CASSLQEDVFNQPQHF.

This clonotype occurred once. CDR3 DNA sequence: TGTGCCAGCAGCCCGCGGGAGAGGGGCGACGAGCAGTACTTC. This sequence encodes CASSPRERGDEQYF. This chain connects TRBV7-3 to TRBJ2-7, with 7 bases fitting TRBD2. This CDR3 is 14 amino acids long. J lost 5 bases, V lost 5 bases, and 9 bases had no gene match. Germline V gives CDR1 SGHTA, CDR2 FQGTGA. Filled out from reference TRBV7-3 and TRBJ2-7, the complete variable domain reads GAGVSQTPSNKVTEKGKYVELRCDPISGHTALYWYRQSLGQGPEFLIYFQGTGAADDSGLPNDRFFAVRPEGSVSTLKIQRTERGDSAVYLCASSPRERGDEQYFGPGTRLTVT.

The chain has TRBV6-1 and TRBJ1-1; 7 nucleotides agree with TRBD1. J gave up 3 bases and V 5 bases, and 6 bases lay outside the gene matches. Per germline, CDR1 MNHNS and CDR2 SASEGT. The CDR3 consists of 14 residues. CDR3 in DNA: TGTGCCAGCAGTCCGGACAGGTTGGACACTGAAGCTTTCTTT. Translation gives CASSPDRLDTEAFF.

CDR3 nucleotide sequence: TGTGCCAGCAGTTCCGTTTCTCCCGACAGGACTTACCACTATGGCTACACCTTC. This codes for CASSSVSPDRTYHYGYTF. The genes are TRBV12-3 or TRBV12-4 and TRBJ1-2, with a tentative D call TRBD1 (6 bases). The CDR3 totals 18 residues. Trimming left V 4 bases short and J 3 bases short, with 24 bases between.